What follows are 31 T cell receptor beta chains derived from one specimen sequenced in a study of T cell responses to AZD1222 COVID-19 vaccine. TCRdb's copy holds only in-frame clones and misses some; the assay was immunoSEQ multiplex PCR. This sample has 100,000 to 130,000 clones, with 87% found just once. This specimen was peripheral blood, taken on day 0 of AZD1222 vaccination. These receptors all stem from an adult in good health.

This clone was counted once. The CDR3 reads CASRPGQLYYGYTF. The CDR3, as DNA: TGTGCCAGCCGACCGGGACAGCTTTACTATGGCTACACCTTC. The V and J genes are TRBV27 and TRBJ1-2, with 7 bases aligning to TRBD1. The CDR3 is 14 amino acids. Germline V gene sequence: CDR1 MNHEY, CDR2 SMNVEV (reference sequence). J gave up 3 bases and V 8 bases, and 9 bases lay outside the gene matches.

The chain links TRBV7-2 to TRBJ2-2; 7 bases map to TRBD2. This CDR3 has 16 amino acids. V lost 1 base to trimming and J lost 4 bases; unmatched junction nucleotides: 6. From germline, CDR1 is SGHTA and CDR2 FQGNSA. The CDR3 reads CASSLVGGSGTGELFF. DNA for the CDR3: TGTGCCAGCAGCTTAGTTGGCGGGAGCGGCACCGGGGAGCTGTTTTTT.

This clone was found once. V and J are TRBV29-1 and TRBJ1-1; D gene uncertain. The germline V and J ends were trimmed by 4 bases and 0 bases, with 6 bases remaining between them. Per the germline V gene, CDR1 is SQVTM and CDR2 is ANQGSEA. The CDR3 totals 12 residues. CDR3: CSVVGMNTEAFF. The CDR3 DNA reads TGCAGCGTTGTAGGAATGAACACTGAAGCTTTCTTT. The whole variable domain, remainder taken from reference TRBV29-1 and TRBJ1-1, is SAVISQKPSRDICQRGTSLTIQCQVDSQVTMMFWYRQQPGQSLTLIATANQGSEATYESGFVIDKFPISRPNLTFSTLTVSNMSPEDSSIYLCSVVGMNTEAFFGQGTRLTVV.

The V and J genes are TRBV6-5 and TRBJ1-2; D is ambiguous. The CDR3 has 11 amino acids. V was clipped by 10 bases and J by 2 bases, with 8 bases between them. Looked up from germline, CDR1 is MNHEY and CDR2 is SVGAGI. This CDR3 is CATQDNYGYTF. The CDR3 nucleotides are TGTGCCACCCAGGACAACTATGGCTACACCTTC.

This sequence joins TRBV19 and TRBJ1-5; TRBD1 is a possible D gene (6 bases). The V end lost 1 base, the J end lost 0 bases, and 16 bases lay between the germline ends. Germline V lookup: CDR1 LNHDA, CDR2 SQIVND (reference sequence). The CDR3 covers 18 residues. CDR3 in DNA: TGTGCCAGTAGTATAGCCATATTGACAGGAAATAGCAATCAGCCCCAGCATTTT. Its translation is CASSIAILTGNSNQPQHF.

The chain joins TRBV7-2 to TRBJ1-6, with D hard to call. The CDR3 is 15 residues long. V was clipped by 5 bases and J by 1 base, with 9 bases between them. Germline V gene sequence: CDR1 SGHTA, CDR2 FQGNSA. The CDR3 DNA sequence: TGTGCCAGCAGCCCCTCCGAGTCCTATAATTCACCCCTCCACTTT. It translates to CASSPSESYNSPLHF.

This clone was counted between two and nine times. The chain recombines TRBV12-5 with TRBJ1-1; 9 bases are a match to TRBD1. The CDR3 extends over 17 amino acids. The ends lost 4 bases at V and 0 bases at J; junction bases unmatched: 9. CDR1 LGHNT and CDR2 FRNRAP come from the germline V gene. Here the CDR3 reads CASGSTGQGGLNTEAFF. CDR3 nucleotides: TGTGCTAGTGGTTCTACGGGACAGGGAGGCTTGAACACTGAAGCTTTCTTT.

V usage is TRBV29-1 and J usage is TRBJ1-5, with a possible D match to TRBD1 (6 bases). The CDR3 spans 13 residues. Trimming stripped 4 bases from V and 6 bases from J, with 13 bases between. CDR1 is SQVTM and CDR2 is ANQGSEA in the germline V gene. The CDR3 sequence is CSVAGGPGQPQHF. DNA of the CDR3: TGCAGCGTTGCGGGGGGGCCAGGTCAGCCCCAGCATTTT.

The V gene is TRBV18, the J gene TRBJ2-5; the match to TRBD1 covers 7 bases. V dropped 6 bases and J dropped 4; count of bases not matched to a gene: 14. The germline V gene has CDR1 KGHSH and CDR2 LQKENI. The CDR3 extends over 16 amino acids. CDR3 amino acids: CASSQNDGDSGETQYF. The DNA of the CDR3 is TGTGCCAGCTCCCAGAACGACGGGGACAGCGGAGAGACCCAGTACTTC.

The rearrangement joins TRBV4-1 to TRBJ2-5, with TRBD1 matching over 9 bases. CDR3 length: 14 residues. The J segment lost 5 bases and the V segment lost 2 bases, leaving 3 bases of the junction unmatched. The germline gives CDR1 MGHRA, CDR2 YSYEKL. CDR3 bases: TGCGCCAGCAGCCAACCGACAGGGGGGGAGACCCAGTACTTC. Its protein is CASSQPTGGETQYF.

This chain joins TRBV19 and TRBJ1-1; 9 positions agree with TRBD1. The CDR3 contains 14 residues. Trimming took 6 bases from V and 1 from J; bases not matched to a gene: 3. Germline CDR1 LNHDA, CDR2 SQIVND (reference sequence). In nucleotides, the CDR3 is TGTGCCAGTAGGTGGGACAGGGCGAACACTGAAGCTTTCTTT. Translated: CASRWDRANTEAFF. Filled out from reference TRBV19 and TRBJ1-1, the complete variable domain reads DGGITQSPKYLFRKEGQNVTLSCEQNLNHDAMYWYRQDPGQGLRLIYYSQIVNDFQKGDIAEGYSVSREKKESFPLTVTSAQKNPTAFYLCASRWDRANTEAFFGQGTRLTVV.

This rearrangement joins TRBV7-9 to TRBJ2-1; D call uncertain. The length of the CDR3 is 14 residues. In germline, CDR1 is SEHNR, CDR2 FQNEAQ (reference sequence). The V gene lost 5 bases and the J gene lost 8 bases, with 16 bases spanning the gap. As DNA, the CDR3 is TGTGCCAGCAGCAATCGGCCAAGGGTCGATGAGCAGTTCTTC. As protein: CASSNRPRVDEQFF.

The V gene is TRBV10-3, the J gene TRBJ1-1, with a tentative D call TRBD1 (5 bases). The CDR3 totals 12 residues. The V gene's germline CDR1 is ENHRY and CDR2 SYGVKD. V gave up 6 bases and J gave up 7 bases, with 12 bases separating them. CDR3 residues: CAIRGVTREAFF. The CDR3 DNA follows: TGTGCCATCAGGGGGGTCACCCGTGAAGCTTTCTTT.

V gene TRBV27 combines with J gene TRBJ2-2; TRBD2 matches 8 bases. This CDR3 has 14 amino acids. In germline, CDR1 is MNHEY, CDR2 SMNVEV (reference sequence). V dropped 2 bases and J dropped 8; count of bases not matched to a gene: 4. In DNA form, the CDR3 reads TGTGCCAGCAGTTTAGGAGCGGGGGTTGGGGAGCTGTTTTTT. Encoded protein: CASSLGAGVGELFF.

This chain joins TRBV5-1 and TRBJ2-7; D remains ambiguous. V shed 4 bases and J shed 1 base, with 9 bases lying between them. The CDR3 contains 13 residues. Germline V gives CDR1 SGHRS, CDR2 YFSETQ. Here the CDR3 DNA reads TGCGCCAGCAGCATGAAGGTTTCCTACGAGCAGTACTTC. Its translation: CASSMKVSYEQYF.

The CDR3 region has the DNA TGTGCCAGCAGCTTAACAGGGGGGCTCGGACAGGGACGCTATGGCTACACCTTC. Translated: CASSLTGGLGQGRYGYTF. The J gene is TRBJ1-2, the V gene TRBV7-3, with TRBD1 matching over 8 bases. The length of the CDR3 is 18 residues. Germline V gene lookup returns CDR1 SGHTA and CDR2 FQGTGA. Trimming at V came to 0 bases and at J to 4 bases, leaving 13 bases not matched to a gene.

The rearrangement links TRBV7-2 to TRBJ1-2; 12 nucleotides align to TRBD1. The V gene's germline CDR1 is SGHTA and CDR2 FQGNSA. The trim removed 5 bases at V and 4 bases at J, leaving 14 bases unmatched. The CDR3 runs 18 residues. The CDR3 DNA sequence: TGTGCCAGCAGCAAAGCCGGGACAGGGGGCTCCCTGACCTATGGCTACACCTTC. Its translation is CASSKAGTGGSLTYGYTF.

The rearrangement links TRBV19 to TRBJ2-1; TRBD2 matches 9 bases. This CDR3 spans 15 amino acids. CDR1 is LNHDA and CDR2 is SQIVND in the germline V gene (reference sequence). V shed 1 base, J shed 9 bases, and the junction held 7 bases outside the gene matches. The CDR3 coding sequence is TGTGCCAGTAGTATAGCGGCGGGAGGGCGAGGTGAGCAGTTCTTC. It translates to CASSIAAGGRGEQFF. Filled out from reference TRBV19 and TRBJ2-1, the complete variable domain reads DGGITQSPKYLFRKEGQNVTLSCEQNLNHDAMYWYRQDPGQGLRLIYYSQIVNDFQKGDIAEGYSVSREKKESFPLTVTSAQKNPTAFYLCASSIAAGGRGEQFFGPGTRLTVL.

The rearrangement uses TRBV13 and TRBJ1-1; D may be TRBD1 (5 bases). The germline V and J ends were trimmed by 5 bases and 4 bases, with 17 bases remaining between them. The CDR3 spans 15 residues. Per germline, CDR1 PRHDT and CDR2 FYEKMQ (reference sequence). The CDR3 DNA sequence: TGTGCCAGCAGCACTTGGACATCTCGAGGCACTGAAGCTTTCTTT. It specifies CASSTWTSRGTEAFF.

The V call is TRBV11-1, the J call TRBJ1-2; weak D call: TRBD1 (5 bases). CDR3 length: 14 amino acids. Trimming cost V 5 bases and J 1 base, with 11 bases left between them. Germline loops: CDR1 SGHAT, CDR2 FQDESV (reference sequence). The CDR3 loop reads CASSPGPGNYGYTF. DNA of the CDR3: TGTGCCAGCAGCCCGGGGCCGGGTAACTATGGCTACACCTTC.

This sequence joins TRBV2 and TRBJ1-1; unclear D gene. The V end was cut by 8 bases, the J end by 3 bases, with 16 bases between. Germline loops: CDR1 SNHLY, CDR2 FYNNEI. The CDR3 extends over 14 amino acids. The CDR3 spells CASQKATVDTEAFF. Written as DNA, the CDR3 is TGTGCCAGCCAGAAAGCCACGGTGGACACTGAAGCTTTCTTT.

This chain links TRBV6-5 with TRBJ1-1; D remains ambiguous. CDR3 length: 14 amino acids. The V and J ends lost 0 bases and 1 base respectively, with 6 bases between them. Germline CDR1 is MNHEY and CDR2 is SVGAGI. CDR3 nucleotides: TGTGCCAGCAGTTACTCGCAGGAGAACACTGAAGCTTTCTTT. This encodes CASSYSQENTEAFF.

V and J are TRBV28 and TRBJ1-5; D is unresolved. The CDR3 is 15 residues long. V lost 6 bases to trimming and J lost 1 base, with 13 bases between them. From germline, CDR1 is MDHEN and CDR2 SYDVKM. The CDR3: CASSQVLRSNQPQHF. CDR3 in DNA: TGTGCCAGCAGCCAAGTTTTGCGGAGCAATCAGCCCCAGCATTTT.

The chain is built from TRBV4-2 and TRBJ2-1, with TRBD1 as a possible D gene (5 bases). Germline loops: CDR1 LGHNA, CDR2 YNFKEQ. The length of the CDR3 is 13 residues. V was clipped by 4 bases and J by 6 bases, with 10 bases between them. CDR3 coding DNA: TGTGCCAGCAGCCCTTTGGACACCAATGAGCAGTTCTTC. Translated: CASSPLDTNEQFF.

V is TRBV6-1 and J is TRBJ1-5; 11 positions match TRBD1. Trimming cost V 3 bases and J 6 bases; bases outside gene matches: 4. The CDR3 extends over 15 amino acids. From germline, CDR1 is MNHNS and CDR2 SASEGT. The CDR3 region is CASSEGTGGSQPQHF. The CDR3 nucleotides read TGTGCCAGCAGTGAGGGGACAGGGGGGAGTCAGCCCCAGCATTTT.

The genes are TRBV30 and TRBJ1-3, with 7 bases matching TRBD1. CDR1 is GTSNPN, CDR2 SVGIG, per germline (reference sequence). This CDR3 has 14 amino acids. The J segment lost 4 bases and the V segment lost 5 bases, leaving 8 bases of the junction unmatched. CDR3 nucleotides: TGTGCCTGGGACCCCACAGGGGTCGGAAACACCATATATTTT. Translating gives CAWDPTGVGNTIYF.

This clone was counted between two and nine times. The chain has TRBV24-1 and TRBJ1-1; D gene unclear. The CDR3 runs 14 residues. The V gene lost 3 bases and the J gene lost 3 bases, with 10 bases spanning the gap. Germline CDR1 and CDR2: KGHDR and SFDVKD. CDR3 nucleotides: TGTGCCACCAGTGATAAGGGCCGGGACACTGAAGCTTTCTTT. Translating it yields CATSDKGRDTEAFF.

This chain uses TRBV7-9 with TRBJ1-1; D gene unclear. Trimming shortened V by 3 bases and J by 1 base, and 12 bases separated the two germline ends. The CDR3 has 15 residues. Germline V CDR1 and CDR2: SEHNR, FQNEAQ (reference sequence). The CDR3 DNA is TGTGCCAGCAGCTTCTCCGGCAGAAAGAACACTGAAGCTTTCTTT. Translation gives CASSFSGRKNTEAFF. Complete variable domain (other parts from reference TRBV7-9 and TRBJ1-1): DTGVSQNPRHKITKRGQNVTFRCDPISEHNRLYWYRQTLGQGPEFLTYFQNEAQLEKSRLLSDRFSAERPKGSFSTLEIQRTEQGDSAMYLCASSFSGRKNTEAFFGQGTRLTVV.

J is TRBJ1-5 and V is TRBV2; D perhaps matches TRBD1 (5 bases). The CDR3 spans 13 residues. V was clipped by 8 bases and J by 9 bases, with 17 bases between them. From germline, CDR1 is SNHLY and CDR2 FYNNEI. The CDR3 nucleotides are TGTGCCAGCGAAGGACGAGGGGCAATGCCCCAGCATTTT. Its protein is CASEGRGAMPQHF.

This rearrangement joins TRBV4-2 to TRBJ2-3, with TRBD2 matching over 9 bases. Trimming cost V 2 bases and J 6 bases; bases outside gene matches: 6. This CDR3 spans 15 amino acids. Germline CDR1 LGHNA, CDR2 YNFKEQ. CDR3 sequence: CASSQPGLAVDTQYF. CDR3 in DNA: TGTGCCAGCAGCCAACCGGGACTAGCAGTCGATACGCAGTATTTT.

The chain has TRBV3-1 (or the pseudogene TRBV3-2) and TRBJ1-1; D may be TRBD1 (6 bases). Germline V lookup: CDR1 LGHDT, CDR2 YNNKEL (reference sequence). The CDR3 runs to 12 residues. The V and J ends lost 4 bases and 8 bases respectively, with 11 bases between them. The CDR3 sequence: CASSRIGTEAFF. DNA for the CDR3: TGTGCCAGCAGCCGAATAGGGACAGAAGCTTTCTTT.